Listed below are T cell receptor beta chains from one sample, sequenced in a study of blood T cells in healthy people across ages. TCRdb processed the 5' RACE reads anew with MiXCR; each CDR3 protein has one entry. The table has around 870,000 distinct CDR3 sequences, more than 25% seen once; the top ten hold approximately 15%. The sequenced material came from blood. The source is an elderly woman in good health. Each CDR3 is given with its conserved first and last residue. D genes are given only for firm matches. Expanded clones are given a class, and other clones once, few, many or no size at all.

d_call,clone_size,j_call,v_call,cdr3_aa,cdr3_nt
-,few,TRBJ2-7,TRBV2,CASSDGVPSYNEQYF,TGTGCCAGCAGCGATGGGGTACCCTCCTACAATGAGCAGTACTTC
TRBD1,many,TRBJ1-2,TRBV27,CASSPLPPSGGPNYGYTF,TGTGCCAGCAGTCCGCTCCCCCCATCAGGGGGCCCTAACTATGGCTACACCTTC
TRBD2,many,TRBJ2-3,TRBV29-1,CSVSGGETDTQYF,TGCAGCGTTAGCGGGGGGGAGACAGATACGCAGTATTTT
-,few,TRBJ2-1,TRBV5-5,CASSFLRMSYNEQFF,TGTGCCAGCAGCTTTCTTAGAATGTCCTACAATGAGCAGTTCTTC
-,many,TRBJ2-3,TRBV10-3,CAISESPTDTQYF,TGTGCCATCAGTGAGTCCCCCACAGATACGCAGTATTTT
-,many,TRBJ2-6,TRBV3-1,CASSQVVIMGANVLTF,TGTGCCAGCAGCCAAGTGGTAATAATGGGGGCCAACGTCCTGACTTTC
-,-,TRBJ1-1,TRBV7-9,CASSLKTENTEAFF,TGTGCCAGCAGCTTAAAGACAGAGAACACTGAAGCTTTCTTT
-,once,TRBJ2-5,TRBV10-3,CATSGTQETQYF,TGTGCCACCTCCGGGACTCAAGAGACCCAGTACTTC
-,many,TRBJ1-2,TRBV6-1,CASEGVGQFRYTF,TGTGCCAGCGAAGGCGTTGGACAGTTTCGCTACACCTTC
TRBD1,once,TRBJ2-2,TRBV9,CASSARDRGQLGELFF,TGTGCCAGCAGCGCCCGGGACAGGGGGCAACTGGGGGAGCTGTTTTTT
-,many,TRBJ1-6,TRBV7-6,CASSWGGGSSPLHF,TGTGCCAGCAGCTGGGGGGGGGGAAGTTCACCCCTCCACTTT
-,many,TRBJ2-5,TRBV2,CASSEQGQSQETQYF,TGTGCCAGCAGTGAACAGGGACAAAGCCAAGAGACCCAGTACTTC
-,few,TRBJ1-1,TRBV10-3,CAISLQGNTEAFF,TGTGCCATCAGCCTACAGGGGAACACTGAAGCTTTCTTT
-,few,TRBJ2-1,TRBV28,CASSPTPTASNEQFF,TGTGCCAGCAGTCCGACCCCGACAGCTTCCAATGAGCAGTTCTTC
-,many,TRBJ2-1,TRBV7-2,CASSLEFRANEQFF,TGTGCCAGCAGCTTAGAATTTCGCGCGAATGAGCAGTTCTTC
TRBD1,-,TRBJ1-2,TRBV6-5,CASSYTTGKIKIRYGYTF,TGTGCCAGCAGTTACACGACAGGGAAAATTAAGATTCGCTATGGCTACACCTTC
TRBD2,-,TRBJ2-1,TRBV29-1,CSVGGAGGNEQFF,TGCAGCGTGGGGGGAGCGGGAGGCAATGAGCAGTTCTTC
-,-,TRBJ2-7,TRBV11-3,CASSLNRNEQYF,TGTGCCAGCAGCCTTAATAGGAATGAGCAGTACTTC
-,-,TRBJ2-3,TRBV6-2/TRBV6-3,CASSPYSQGKGTDTQYF,TGTGCCAGCAGTCCATACTCTCAGGGGAAAGGCACAGATACGCAGTATTTT
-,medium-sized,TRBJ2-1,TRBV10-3,CATAGSFDQEQFF,TGTGCCACCGCCGGTAGTTTTGACCAGGAGCAGTTCTTC
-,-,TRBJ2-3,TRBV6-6,CASSYYLADTQYF,TGTGCCAGCAGTTACTACCTCGCAGATACGCAGTATTTT
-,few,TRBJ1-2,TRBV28,CASSLSIRDNYGYTF,TGTGCCAGCAGTTTGTCGATTCGAGATAACTATGGCTACACCTTC
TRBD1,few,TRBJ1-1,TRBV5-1,CASRRETGVTEAFF,TGCGCCAGCAGACGCGAGACAGGGGTCACTGAAGCTTTCTTT
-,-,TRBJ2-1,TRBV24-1,CATSLSLTEQFF,TGTGCCACCAGCCTCTCTCTGACTGAGCAGTTCTTC
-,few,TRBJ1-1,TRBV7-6,CASSQHRNTEAFF,TGTGCCAGCAGCCAACATAGAAACACTGAAGCTTTCTTT
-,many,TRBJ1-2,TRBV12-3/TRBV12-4,CASSFAVLENSLYGYTF,TGTGCCAGCAGTTTTGCCGTCCTCGAAAACTCTTTATATGGCTACACCTTC
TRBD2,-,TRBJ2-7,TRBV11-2,CASSSSGWYNEQYF,TGTGCCAGCAGCTCTAGCGGGTGGTACAATGAGCAGTACTTC
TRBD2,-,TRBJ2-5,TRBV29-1,CSVELAGVGETQYF,TGCAGCGTTGAATTAGCGGGGGTGGGGGAGACCCAGTACTTC
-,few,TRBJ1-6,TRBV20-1,CSARDPRPRPNSPLHF,TGCAGTGCTAGAGATCCTCGTCCCAGACCTAATTCACCCCTCCACTTT
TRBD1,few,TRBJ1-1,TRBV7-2,CASSRQGAVDTEAFF,TGTGCCAGCAGCCGACAGGGGGCGGTAGACACTGAAGCTTTCTTT
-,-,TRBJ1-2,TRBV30,CAHSNDGGIGYTF,TGTGCCCACTCTAACGATGGGGGCATCGGCTACACCTTC
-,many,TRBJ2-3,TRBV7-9,CASSLGHAGTQYF,TGTGCCAGCAGCTTAGGCCATGCCGGTACGCAGTATTTT
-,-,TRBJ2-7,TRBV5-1,CASSPRASYGQYF,TGCGCCAGCAGCCCAAGGGCCTCCTACGGGCAGTACTTC
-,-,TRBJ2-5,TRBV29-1,CSAPLETQYF,TGCAGCGCCCCCCTGGAGACCCAGTACTTC
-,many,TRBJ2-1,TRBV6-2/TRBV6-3,CASSPRVSPQFF,TGTGCCAGCAGTCCACGAGTTAGCCCCCAGTTCTTC
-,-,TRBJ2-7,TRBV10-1,CASSERETNGEQYF,TGCGCCAGCAGTGAGCGAGAAACTAATGGCGAGCAGTACTTC
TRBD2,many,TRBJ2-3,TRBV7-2,CASRSGTSGPGQYF,TGTGCCAGCAGGTCCGGGACTAGCGGCCCTGGGCAGTATTTT
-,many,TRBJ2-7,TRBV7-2,CASSFDSTSYEQYF,TGTGCCAGCAGCTTCGACAGTACAAGCTACGAGCAGTACTTC
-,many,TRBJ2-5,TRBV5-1,CASSLSKNAGQHEYF,TGCGCCAGCAGCCTATCCAAAAACGCGGGACAGCATGAGTACTTC
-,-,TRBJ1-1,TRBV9,CASSVGLDNTEAFF,TGTGCCAGCAGCGTAGGACTAGACAACACTGAAGCTTTCTTT
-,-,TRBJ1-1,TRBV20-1,CSAREGSVGEAFF,TGCAGTGCTAGAGAAGGGAGCGTTGGGGAAGCTTTCTTT
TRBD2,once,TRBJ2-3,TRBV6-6,CASSGLAGVVTDTQYF,TGTGCCAGCAGTGGCCTAGCGGGGGTCGTCACAGATACGCAGTATTTT
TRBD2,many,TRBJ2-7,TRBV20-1,CSATRSGGAGEQYF,TGCAGTGCTACCCGAAGCGGGGGGGCTGGGGAGCAGTACTTC
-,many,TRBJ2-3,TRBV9,CASSVLGPRLGYF,TGTGCCAGCAGCGTACTAGGCCCGAGGTTGGGGTATTTT